The clone carrying this T cell receptor (beta chain) was seen more than once but under ten times. CDR1 and CDR2 (germline): GTSNPN, SVGIG (reference sequence). V lost 3 bases to trimming and J lost 2 bases, with 17 bases between them. This CDR3 is 16 amino acids long. TCRdb reprocessed the RACE reads via MiXCR and lists one record per CDR3 protein. The sample lists over 95,000 distinct CDR3 sequences, 9.5% to 15% occurring once. This sample is part of a study of human T cells and chemical hapten exposure. Time point specified: patch test 1, 2 weeks after DPC sensitization. The treatment was: therapeutic diphenylcyclopropenone sensitization with weekly scalp DPC.

The source was whole blood, collected in connection with sensitization to the hapten diphenylcyclopropenone (DPC). The source is a woman in her forties with alopecia areata. Some clones in this sample may be carry-over from other donors' samples. The rearrangement joins TRBV30 to TRBJ1-5; D uncertain. The CDR3 sequence: CAWSVPRGYGNQPQHF. The CDR3 DNA sequence: TGTGCCTGGAGCGTTCCCCGGGGATACGGCAATCAGCCCCAGCATTTT. The full variable domain, completed using reference TRBV30 and TRBJ1-5, is SQTIHQWPATLVQPVGSPLSLECTVEGTSNPNLYWYRQAAGRGLQLLFYSVGIGQISSEVPQNLSASRPQDRQFILSSKKLLLSDSGFYLCAWSVPRGYGNQPQHFGDGTRLSIL.